These T cell receptor beta chains were read from a single sample in a study of Ad26.COV2.S vaccination and SARS-CoV-2 variants. TCRdb keeps only in-frame clones here, not all; method: immunoSEQ multiplex PCR. The top ten hold around 2.2% of the sample, which has some 300,000 clones, around 81% seen once. Source: peripheral blood, taken in a trial of Ad26.COV2.S vaccine versus placebo. These TCRs come from a person between 18 and 59 years old who received the Ad26.COV2.S COVID-19 vaccine or a placebo. CDR3s include the opening cysteine and the closing phenylalanine or tryptophan. A D gene is named only where the DNA matches it firmly. Size is stated for part of the rows, as once, few or many counts, or as a class when the clone is expanded.

J | D | V | size | CDR3 | DNA
TRBJ2-1 | TRBD2 | TRBV5-4 | - | CASSLMTGGPGNEQFF | TGTGCCAGCAGCTTGATGACGGGGGGGCCAGGCAATGAGCAGTTCTTC
TRBJ1-1 | TRBD1 | TRBV18 | - | CASSQGAITEAFF | TGTGCCAGCTCGCAGGGGGCGATCACTGAAGCTTTCTTT
TRBJ2-3 | TRBD1 | TRBV12-3/TRBV12-4 | - | CASSARTGGYYF | TGTGCCAGCAGTGCACGGACAGGGGGATATTATTTT
TRBJ1-2 | - | TRBV12-3/TRBV12-4 | - | CASSRAGYGYTF | TGTGCCAGCAGCCGGGCCGGCTATGGCTACACCTTC
TRBJ1-1 | TRBD1 | TRBV13 | - | CASSPTGQQNTEAFF | TGTGCCAGCAGCCCGACGGGACAGCAGAACACTGAAGCTTTCTTT
TRBJ2-7 | TRBD1 | TRBV7-8 | - | CASSNSGTGGHEQYF | TGTGCCAGCAGCAACTCCGGGACAGGGGGCCACGAGCAGTACTTC
TRBJ1-5 | - | TRBV19 | - | CATSLGSNQPQHF | TGTGCCACCTCCCTCGGAAGCAATCAGCCCCAGCATTTT
TRBJ2-3 | TRBD1 | TRBV7-3 | - | CASSRGTATDTQYF | TGTGCCAGCAGCCGAGGGACAGCCACAGATACGCAGTATTTT
TRBJ2-6 | TRBD1 | TRBV30 | - | CAWSVLWGQGAGGANVLTF | TGTGCCTGGAGTGTACTTTGGGGACAGGGGGCTGGTGGGGCCAACGTCCTGACTTTC
TRBJ1-4 | - | TRBV4-1 | - | CASTRAPNEKLFF | TGCGCCAGTACCAGGGCACCTAATGAAAAACTGTTTTTT
TRBJ2-3 | - | TRBV18 | - | CASSTTDTQYF | TGTGCCAGCTCAACCACAGATACGCAGTATTTT
TRBJ1-1 | - | TRBV19 | - | CASNRQAEAEAFF | TGTGCCAGTAACCGGCAGGCAGAAGCTGAAGCTTTCTTT
TRBJ2-6 | - | TRBV5-8 | - | CVASARGSGANVLTF | TGTGTCGCCTCGGCTAGAGGATCTGGGGCCAACGTCCTGACTTTC
TRBJ1-5 | - | TRBV6-5 | few | CASDNSGNQPQHF | TGTGCCAGCGATAACTCAGGCAATCAGCCCCAGCATTTT
TRBJ2-3 | - | TRBV27 | - | CASRAGTLNRADTQYF | TGTGCCAGCAGGGCCGGGACACTTAACAGGGCAGATACGCAGTATTTT
TRBJ2-7 | - | TRBV15 | - | CATSSPGTYEQYF | TGTGCCACCAGCTCCCCCGGGACCTACGAGCAGTACTTC
TRBJ1-4 | - | TRBV3-1/TRBV3-2 | - | CASSQVPGAGKLFF | TGTGCCAGCAGCCAAGTCCCGGGGGCTGGAAAACTGTTTTTT
TRBJ1-6 | TRBD1 | TRBV5-1 | - | CASSLQGATNSPLHF | TGCGCCAGCAGCTTGCAGGGGGCGACTAATTCACCCCTCCACTTT
TRBJ2-3 | - | TRBV5-1 | - | CASIIGRASTDTQYF | TGCGCCAGCATAATCGGCAGGGCCAGCACAGATACGCAGTATTTT
TRBJ1-5 | - | TRBV2 | - | CASSRLGNQPQHF | TGTGCCAGCAGCAGACTGGGGAATCAGCCCCAGCATTTT
TRBJ2-1 | - | TRBV6-5 | - | CASSQRQYNEQFF | TGTGCCAGCAGCCAAAGACAGTACAATGAGCAGTTCTTC
TRBJ1-6 | - | TRBV2 | medium-sized | CASSETGVQSPLHF | TGTGCCAGCAGTGAGACGGGGGTGCAGTCACCCCTCCACTTT
TRBJ1-4 | TRBD1 | TRBV29-1 | - | CSAHGQGGEKLFF | TGCAGCGCCCACGGACAGGGAGGGGAAAAACTGTTTTTT
TRBJ2-5 | - | TRBV5-1 | - | CASSQGIQETQYF | TGCGCCAGCAGCCAGGGGATCCAAGAGACCCAGTACTTC
TRBJ1-2 | - | TRBV18 | - | CASSPFDSSLSNYGYTF | TGTGCCAGCTCACCATTCGACAGCTCCTTATCTAACTATGGCTACACCTTC
TRBJ1-2 | - | TRBV5-1 | - | CASSLGRRMDGYTF | TGCGCCAGCAGCTTGGGCCGACGGATGGATGGCTACACCTTC
TRBJ2-1 | TRBD1 | TRBV10-3 | - | CAISDWDRGVNEQFF | TGTGCCATCAGTGACTGGGACAGGGGGGTCAATGAGCAGTTCTTC
TRBJ1-2 | - | TRBV15 | once | CATSRDGGTRDGHGYTF | TGTGCCACCAGCAGAGATGGGGGGACAAGGGACGGCCATGGCTACACCTTC
TRBJ2-3 | - | TRBV7-2 | once | CASSLPTDTQYF | TGTGCCAGCAGCTTACCGACAGATACGCAGTATTTT
TRBJ2-3 | - | TRBV28 | - | CASSLGRSPPTDTQYF | TGTGCCAGCAGTTTAGGGCGGTCGCCGCCCACAGATACGCAGTATTTT